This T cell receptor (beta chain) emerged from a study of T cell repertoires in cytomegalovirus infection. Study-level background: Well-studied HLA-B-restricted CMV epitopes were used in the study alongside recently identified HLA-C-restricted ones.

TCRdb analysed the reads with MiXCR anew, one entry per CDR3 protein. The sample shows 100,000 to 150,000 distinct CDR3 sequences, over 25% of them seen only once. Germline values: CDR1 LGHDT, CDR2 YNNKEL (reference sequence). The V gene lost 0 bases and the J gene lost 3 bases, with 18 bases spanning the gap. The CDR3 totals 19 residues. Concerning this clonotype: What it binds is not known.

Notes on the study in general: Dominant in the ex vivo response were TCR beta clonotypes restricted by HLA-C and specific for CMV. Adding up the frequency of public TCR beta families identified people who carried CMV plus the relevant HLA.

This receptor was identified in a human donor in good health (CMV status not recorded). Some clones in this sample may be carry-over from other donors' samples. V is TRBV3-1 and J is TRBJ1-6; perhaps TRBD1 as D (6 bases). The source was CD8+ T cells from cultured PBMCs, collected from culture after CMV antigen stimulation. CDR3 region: CASSQDYPWTENYNSPLHF. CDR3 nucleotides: TGTGCCAGCAGCCAAGACTACCCCTGGACAGAAAACTATAATTCACCCCTCCACTTT.